The rows below give T cell receptor beta chains drawn from one sample of a study of shared clonotypes between healthy human individuals. The assay was immunoSEQ multiplex PCR, and TCRdb's table has in-frame clones only and misses some. The sample lists 2 million to 3 million clones, 90% to 95% occurring once. Sequences were obtained from naive CD4+ T cells sorted from blood. Every receptor here comes from a man in his late teens or twenties in good health. Both conserved end residues are part of each CDR3. D genes are given only for firm matches. Only part of the rows carry a size: once, few, many, or a class if the clone is expanded.

clone_size,d_call,j_call,v_call,cdr3_nt,cdr3_aa
.,.,TRBJ2-5,TRBV7-2,TGTGCCAGCCAACAGCAAGAGACCCAGTACTTC,CASQQQETQYF
.,TRBD1,TRBJ2-2,TRBV6-4,TGTGCCAGCAGTGTAGGGACAGAAAACACCGGGGAGCTGTTTTTT,CASSVGTENTGELFF
.,TRBD1,TRBJ2-7,TRBV18,TGTGCCAGCTCCCTCGCGGGACAGGGGGCTTACGAGCAGTACTTC,CASSLAGQGAYEQYF
.,.,TRBJ2-2,TRBV5-1,TGCGCCAGCAGCTTGGACTACCCGTCTGGCGGGGAGCTGTTTTTT,CASSLDYPSGGELFF
.,.,TRBJ2-7,TRBV5-1,TGCGCCAGCAGCTTGCCCAGCCACGAGCAGTACTTC,CASSLPSHEQYF
.,TRBD2,TRBJ2-1,TRBV9,TGTGCCAGCAGCGTAGAGGGACTAGTTTCCTACAATGAGCAGTTCTTC,CASSVEGLVSYNEQFF
once,.,TRBJ2-7,TRBV28,TGTGCCAGCAGTTTCCCAGGGGGGGCCGCCTACGAGCAGTACTTC,CASSFPGGAAYEQYF
.,TRBD1,TRBJ1-6,TRBV19,TGTGCCAGTAGTCCCTCGACAGGGCGGAATTCACCCCTCCACTTT,CASSPSTGRNSPLHF
.,.,TRBJ1-1,TRBV5-1,TGCGCCAGCAGCGTGGATGTGAACACTGAAGCTTTCTTT,CASSVDVNTEAFF
once,TRBD1,TRBJ2-7,TRBV4-3,TGCGCCAGCAGCCAGACCGGGACAGGGGGAAGCTACGAGCAGTACTTC,CASSQTGTGGSYEQYF
.,TRBD1,TRBJ1-2,TRBV5-6,TGTGCCAGCAGCCTCACCAAGACAGGGAACTATGGCTACACCTTC,CASSLTKTGNYGYTF
few,.,TRBJ1-1,TRBV6-1,TGTGCCAGCAGTGAAGCGGGGGAAGCTTTCTTT,CASSEAGEAFF
once,.,TRBJ1-5,TRBV7-9,TGTGCCAGCAGCTATCATAACCAGCCCCAGCATTTT,CASSYHNQPQHF
.,.,TRBJ1-5,TRBV4-1,TGCGCCAGCAGCCAAGAAGGTGGAAGAGGAAGCAATCAGCCCCAGCATTTT,CASSQEGGRGSNQPQHF
.,TRBD2,TRBJ2-7,TRBV18,TGTGCCAGCTCACTGCAGGGACTAGCAGCCGAGCAGTACTTC,CASSLQGLAAEQYF
.,TRBD1,TRBJ2-3,TRBV28,TGTGCCAGCAGTTCGCCGGGACAGGGAACAGATACGCAGTATTTT,CASSSPGQGTDTQYF
.,.,TRBJ2-3,TRBV9,TGTGCCAGCAGCCTCTTGGGGGAGCGCACAGATACGCAGTATTTT,CASSLLGERTDTQYF
.,.,TRBJ2-1,TRBV5-1,TGCGCCAGCAGCTCTGGGACTTCTACCTACAATGAGCAGTTCTTC,CASSSGTSTYNEQFF
few,.,TRBJ1-5,TRBV25-1,TGTGCCAGCAGTGAAGGGAACCAGCCCCAGCATTTT,CASSEGNQPQHF
.,TRBD2,TRBJ2-3,TRBV7-2,TGTGCCAGCAGTTATAGCGGGAGACCCGTAGATACGCAGTATTTT,CASSYSGRPVDTQYF
.,TRBD2,TRBJ2-3,TRBV2,TGTGCCAGCAGTTCCTCTAGCGGGAGCCCAGATACGCAGTATTTT,CASSSSSGSPDTQYF
.,.,TRBJ1-2,TRBV6-4,TGTGCCAGCAGTGCTGACACAGGGTCTGGGAGGGGCTACACCTTC,CASSADTGSGRGYTF
.,.,TRBJ2-2,TRBV18,TGTGCCAGCTCACCAGGACAGCAGAGGAACACCGGGGAGCTGTTTTTT,CASSPGQQRNTGELFF
.,.,TRBJ1-1,TRBV2,TGTGCCAGCAGGCCCGGGACCGCGCTGATGAGGGCTGAAGCTTTCTTT,CASRPGTALMRAEAFF
once,TRBD2,TRBJ2-7,TRBV7-2,TGTGCCAGCAGCCCCCTGGGACTAGCGGGGGCCTACGAGCAGTACTTC,CASSPLGLAGAYEQYF
.,TRBD2,TRBJ2-1,TRBV18,TGTGCCAGCTCACCATCGGGACTAGCGGGGGGCCACAATGAGCAGTTCTTC,CASSPSGLAGGHNEQFF
.,.,TRBJ1-1,TRBV30,TGTGCCTGGAGTGCTTCGAGACCGGAAGCTTTCTTT,CAWSASRPEAFF
.,TRBD1,TRBJ2-5,TRBV7-9,TGTGCCAGCAGCTTAGGGGTCCAAGGGGCAGGGGGAAAAGAGACCCAGTACTTC,CASSLGVQGAGGKETQYF
.,.,TRBJ2-5,TRBV5-1,TGCGCCAGCAGCCGTACCGCGCTAGAGAGTACCCAGTACTTC,CASSRTALESTQYF
.,TRBD1,TRBJ2-7,TRBV11-2,TGTGCCAGCAGCTTATCGACAGGGAGCTCCTACGAGCAGTACTTC,CASSLSTGSSYEQYF
once,.,TRBJ1-1,TRBV2,TGTGCCAGCAGTGTAATAGAAAAGGGTGGTTCTCAAGCTTTCTTT,CASSVIEKGGSQAFF
once,.,TRBJ1-1,TRBV28,TGTGCCAGCAGTTTTTTGTATCCGGTTTCGAACACTGAAGCTTTCTTT,CASSFLYPVSNTEAFF
.,TRBD1,TRBJ2-3,TRBV5-6,TGTGCCGGGAGCCGACAGGGGGAGACAGATACGCAGTATTTT,CAGSRQGETDTQYF
once,TRBD1,TRBJ2-4,TRBV5-1,TGCGCCAGCAGCCCGGGACAGGCCCTAGCCAAAAACATTCAGTACTTC,CASSPGQALAKNIQYF
.,TRBD1,TRBJ1-3,TRBV7-2,TGTGCCAGCAGCTACCCTGGGACAGCCACTGGAAACACCATATATTTT,CASSYPGTATGNTIYF
.,TRBD1,TRBJ1-5,TRBV15,TGTGCCACCAGCAGCCGGGACAGTCCCGGGGGTAGCAATCAGCCCCAGCATTTT,CATSSRDSPGGSNQPQHF
.,.,TRBJ1-3,TRBV6-5,TGTGCCAGCAGAAGGGGGACAAACTCTGGAAACACCATATATTTT,CASRRGTNSGNTIYF
once,.,TRBJ2-7,TRBV7-2,TGTGCCAGCAGCTTTGGTCTAGCCTCATACGAGCAGTACTTC,CASSFGLASYEQYF
.,TRBD1,TRBJ1-4,TRBV30,TGTGCCTGGAGTCCGGGACAGTTTAATGAAAAACTGTTTTTT,CAWSPGQFNEKLFF
.,.,TRBJ2-7,TRBV11-2,TGTGCCAGCAGCGGGGAGTTGCTCTACGAGCAGTACTTC,CASSGELLYEQYF
.,TRBD1,TRBJ1-6,TRBV18,TGTGCCAGCTCACCGACAGGGGTGGATTCACCCCTCCACTTT,CASSPTGVDSPLHF
.,TRBD2,TRBJ2-1,TRBV2,TGTGCCAGCAGTGTGGGTGGGACTAGGGTCAATGAGCAGTTCTTC,CASSVGGTRVNEQFF
.,TRBD1,TRBJ2-2,TRBV6-6,TGTGCCAGCAGTAAAGGACAGGGAAGGTTCACCGGGGAGCTGTTTTTT,CASSKGQGRFTGELFF
once,TRBD1,TRBJ1-3,TRBV5-1,TGCGCCAGCAGCCGGACAGGGGCGGGAAACACCATATATTTT,CASSRTGAGNTIYF
.,TRBD1,TRBJ2-7,TRBV6-1,TGTGCCAGCATTAGGGACAGGGTTAACTACGAGCAGTACTTC,CASIRDRVNYEQYF
.,TRBD2,TRBJ2-1,TRBV5-4,TGTGCCAGCAGCGAGACTAGCGGGGGGCCCCTCTTC,CASSETSGGPLF
.,.,TRBJ2-6,TRBV11-2,TGTGCCAGCAGCGCGACAGCCCATGCTGGGGCCAACGTCCTGACTTTC,CASSATAHAGANVLTF
.,.,TRBJ2-7,TRBV5-1,TGCGCCAGCGGCACCCGTACTGGCTACGAGCAGTACTTC,CASGTRTGYEQYF
once,.,TRBJ2-3,TRBV4-1,TGCGCCAGCAGCCAAGAGTCTTCGGACTACCTATCTACGCAGTATTTT,CASSQESSDYLSTQYF
.,TRBD1,TRBJ1-4,TRBV18,TGTGCCAGCTCACAGGGAGGGGGCCAGGAAAAACTGTTTTTT,CASSQGGGQEKLFF
.,TRBD2,TRBJ2-5,TRBV25-1,TGTGCCAGCAGTAGAAGTAGCGGGGGGGCAGAGACCCAGTACTTC,CASSRSSGGAETQYF
.,.,TRBJ2-5,TRBV7-9,TGTGCCAGCAGCTTGGAGACGGTCCAAGAGACCCAGTACTTC,CASSLETVQETQYF
.,.,TRBJ2-1,TRBV2,TGTGCCAGCAGTCCCTTCGTGTTAGCGCATGAGCAGTTCTTC,CASSPFVLAHEQFF
.,.,TRBJ1-6,TRBV7-9,TGTGCCAGCAGCTTATTACCGGGGGAAGGGCTCCACTTT,CASSLLPGEGLHF
.,TRBD1,TRBJ2-1,TRBV13,TGTGCCAGCAGCCCACGAGGACAGGGGGGGTACAATGAGCAGTTCTTC,CASSPRGQGGYNEQFF
.,.,TRBJ1-5,TRBV10-2,TGCGCCACCAGTAGGGGCAATAGTCAGCCCCAGCATTTT,CATSRGNSQPQHF
.,.,TRBJ2-5,TRBV5-4,TGTGCCAGCAGCTTGAGGCCAGGCGAGACCCAGTACTTC,CASSLRPGETQYF
once,TRBD1,TRBJ2-1,TRBV6-5,TGTGCCAGCAGCCCCGGGACAGGGGGCTGGGGGGAGCAGTTCTTC,CASSPGTGGWGEQFF
.,.,TRBJ1-5,TRBV6-4,TGTGCCAGCAGTGAAACACTGGGCAATCAGCCCCAGCATTTT,CASSETLGNQPQHF